One sample yielded the 28 T cell receptor beta chains listed below, sequenced in a study of blood T cell repertoires in COVID-19 (dated by TCRdb to between 2020 and 2021). Library preparation was by the immunoSEQ multiplex PCR assay. The clones in this table, taken by TCRdb from immuneACCESS, are in-frame only. Not every clone is retained; where verified, under half of the shortfall comes from an unresolved V gene, and the cause of the rest is unknown. The sample profile shows about 160,000 clones; 70% to 90% of them were found once. The top ten clones comprise roughly 3.5% of the sample. Sequenced: peripheral blood. All receptors come from a man in his 70s with acute or convalescent COVID-19.

The chain has TRBV29-1 and TRBJ1-1; TRBD1 matches at 10 bases. V was clipped by 6 bases and J by 4 bases; unmatched bases: 8. This CDR3 is 14 amino acids long. Germline CDR1 SQVTM, CDR2 ANQGSEA. In DNA form, the CDR3 reads TGCAGCGTAGAGGACAGGGGGTCTGGCACTGAAGCTTTCTTT. Residues: CSVEDRGSGTEAFF.

The chain couples TRBV29-1 to TRBJ1-2; D possibly corresponds to TRBD1 (5 bases). Germline V lookup: CDR1 SQVTM, CDR2 ANQGSEA. The CDR3 spans 13 residues. Trimming took 4 bases from V and 7 from J, leaving 16 bases between them. In DNA, the CDR3 is TGCAGCGTTGGCGGGGGGTCGTACGGTGGCTACACCTTC. Residues: CSVGGGSYGGYTF.

The gene calls are TRBV14 and TRBJ2-1, with 10 positions matching TRBD2. The CDR3 has 14 residues. Germline lookup yields CDR1 SGHDN and CDR2 FVKESK. V was pared by 2 bases and J by 6 bases, with 1 base of the junction left unmatched. The CDR3 coding sequence is TGTGCCAGCAGCCAAACTAGCGGGGCCAATGAGCAGTTCTTC. Its protein is CASSQTSGANEQFF.

In its sample, this clone was seen a few times. The chain joins TRBV2 to TRBJ2-2; 10 bases align to TRBD2. The J segment lost 4 bases and the V segment lost 4 bases, leaving 0 bases of the junction unmatched. This CDR3 has 14 residues. Germline V lookup: CDR1 SNHLY, CDR2 FYNNEI. The CDR3 loop reads CASSGLAGTGELFF. In DNA form, the CDR3 reads TGTGCCAGCAGTGGACTAGCGGGCACCGGGGAGCTGTTTTTT.

The rearrangement uses TRBV18 and TRBJ2-5; 10 nucleotides align to TRBD1. The V gene's germline CDR1 is KGHSH and CDR2 LQKENI. The CDR3 is made up of 15 amino acids. V gave up 3 bases and J gave up 4 bases; unmatched junction bases: 5. CDR3 nucleotides: TGTGCCAGCTCACCCGGACAGGGGGAGGGAGAGACCCAGTACTTC. This sequence encodes CASSPGQGEGETQYF.

The gene calls are TRBV7-3 and TRBJ1-2; 10 bases agree with TRBD1. There are 15 residues in the CDR3. Germline V gene lookup returns CDR1 SGHTA and CDR2 FQGTGA. V lost 4 bases to trimming and J lost 4 bases; unmatched junction nucleotides: 6. The CDR3 region is CASSSRGQGVYGYTF. CDR3 bases: TGTGCCAGCAGCTCTCGTGGACAGGGGGTCTATGGCTACACCTTC.

The chain employs TRBV6-2 or TRBV6-3 and TRBJ2-1; D is unresolved. V lost 5 bases and J 6 bases, leaving 23 bases between the germline ends. The CDR3 length is 17 residues. The germline V gene encodes CDR1 MNHEY and CDR2 SVGEGT. The CDR3 nucleotides are TGTGCCAGCAGTCCAAATCTAGGTAGGCCCTTGCCCAATGAGCAGTTCTTC. It specifies CASSPNLGRPLPNEQFF.

CDR3 loop: CSVVRYDKPEAFF. CDR3 nucleotides: TGCAGCGTTGTAAGGTACGACAAGCCTGAAGCTTTCTTT. The gene calls are TRBV29-1 and TRBJ1-1; D is unresolved. This CDR3 is 13 amino acids long. The V gene's germline CDR1 is SQVTM and CDR2 ANQGSEA. Trimming shortened V by 4 bases and J by 6 bases, and 15 bases separated the two germline ends.

The chain employs TRBV5-6 and TRBJ2-7; 11 nucleotides line up with TRBD2. The CDR3 is 16 residues long. V trimming: 4 bases; J trimming: 7 bases; junction bases outside the gene matches: 13. Germline V gives CDR1 SGHDT, CDR2 YYEEEE. The CDR3 bases are TGTGCCAGCAGCGGACTCGGGACTAGCGGACCGGGGGAGCAGTACTTC. It translates to CASSGLGTSGPGEQYF.

The chain's CDR3 is CASSFRDIPRDPNEQFF. The CDR3 region has the DNA TGTGCCAGCAGCTTTAGGGACATCCCAAGGGATCCCAATGAGCAGTTCTTC. This rearrangement joins TRBV7-3 to TRBJ2-1, with D perhaps matching TRBD1 (6 bases). Trimming shortened V by 3 bases and J by 6 bases, and 21 bases separated the two germline ends. The CDR3 consists of 17 residues. Germline values: CDR1 SGHTA, CDR2 FQGTGA.

This chain uses TRBV9 with TRBJ1-6, with TRBD1 as a possible D gene (5 bases). V gave up 0 bases and J gave up 7 bases, with 8 bases separating them. Germline CDR1 reads SGDLS; CDR2 reads YYNGEE. The CDR3 length is 14 residues. CDR3 sequence (DNA): TGTGCCAGCAGCGTAGCAGGGTTAAATTCACCCCTCCACTTT. It codes for CASSVAGLNSPLHF.

The CDR3, as DNA: TGTGCCAGCAAAAGACAGGGAGGTCCAAATCAGCCCCAGCATTTT. Its translation: CASKRQGGPNQPQHF. The chain uses TRBV6-5 and TRBJ1-5; the match to TRBD1 covers 7 bases. CDR1 is MNHEY and CDR2 is SVGAGI in the germline V gene. V trimming: 7 bases; J trimming: 4 bases; junction bases outside the gene matches: 10. The CDR3 has 15 residues.

The CDR3 coding sequence is TGTGCCAGTAGTGCGCCTAGCGGATTCTACAATGAGCAGTTCTTC. Encoded protein: CASSAPSGFYNEQFF. The rearrangement uses TRBV19 and TRBJ2-1; TRBD2 agrees at 7 bases. V gave up 5 bases and J gave up 3 bases; unmatched junction bases: 7. The CDR3 contains 15 residues. Germline-derived CDR1 and CDR2 are LNHDA and SQIVND (reference sequence).

This rearrangement joins TRBV28 to TRBJ2-2; 10 nucleotides match TRBD2. Germline V CDR1 and CDR2: MDHEN, SYDVKM. V lost 2 bases and J lost 8; bases outside the gene matches: 5. The CDR3 covers 15 residues. Here the CDR3 DNA reads TGTGCCAGCAGTTTACTAGCGGGAGATCGGGGGGAGCTGTTTTTT. Encoded protein: CASSLLAGDRGELFF.

This sequence joins TRBV7-8 and TRBJ2-7; D is possibly TRBD2 (5 bases). CDR1 and CDR2 (germline): SGHVS, FQNEAQ. V was shortened by 1 base and J by 9 bases, with 19 bases between the two germline ends. This CDR3 spans 15 amino acids. The CDR3 bases are TGTGCCAGCAGCTTAGGGAGGACGGCTGTGGATGGGCAGTACTTC. Protein sequence: CASSLGRTAVDGQYF.

The genes are TRBV7-9 and TRBJ2-7, with a possible D match to TRBD2 (5 bases). CDR3 size: 14 residues. The V and J ends lost 3 bases and 3 bases respectively, with 12 bases between them. Germline CDR1 and CDR2: SEHNR and FQNEAQ (reference sequence). This CDR3 is CASSFRNSDYEQYF. DNA for the CDR3: TGTGCCAGCAGCTTTAGGAATAGCGACTACGAGCAGTACTTC.

The rearrangement joins TRBV4-3 to TRBJ2-3; 9 nucleotides match TRBD2. Germline V lookup: CDR1 LGHNA, CDR2 YSLEER. V was pared by 1 base and J by 5 bases, with 10 bases of the junction left unmatched. This CDR3 is built from 17 residues. CDR3 sequence: CASSQVMGSGSLDTQYF. DNA for the CDR3: TGCGCCAGCAGCCAAGTAATGGGTAGCGGGAGCCTAGATACGCAGTATTTT.

This chain joins TRBV18 and TRBJ1-6; 9 positions agree with TRBD1. J was trimmed by 5 bases and V by 6 bases; bases with no gene match: 5. The CDR3 sequence is 15 residues long. Germline assignment: CDR1 KGHSH and CDR2 LQKENI. The CDR3 sequence: CASSQDRGDNSPLHF. In DNA form, the CDR3 reads TGTGCCAGCTCCCAAGACAGGGGGGATAATTCACCCCTCCACTTT.

This sequence joins TRBV19 and TRBJ2-5; TRBD2 agrees at 8 bases. CDR3 length: 17 residues. CDR1 and CDR2 from the germline V gene are LNHDA and SQIVND (reference sequence). Unmatched junction bases numbered 14, after V lost 3 bases and J lost 5 bases. DNA for the CDR3: TGTGCCAGTAGTATGAGGGCCAGCGGGGGAGCTGGGGAGACCCAGTACTTC. Amino acid sequence: CASSMRASGGAGETQYF.

This clone was counted between two and nine times. J is TRBJ1-2 and V is TRBV5-1; no clear D. In germline, CDR1 is SGHRS, CDR2 YFSETQ. The CDR3 spans 14 residues. The V gene lost 2 bases and the J gene lost 2 bases, with 10 bases spanning the gap. CDR3 DNA: TGCGCCAGCAGCTTACAGACCCCAAACTATGGCTACACCTTC. Translation gives CASSLQTPNYGYTF.

V usage is TRBV6-5 and J usage is TRBJ1-5, with no clear D. CDR1 is MNHEY, CDR2 SVGAGI, per germline. The CDR3 runs to 14 residues. Trimming took off 6 bases at V and 0 bases at J, with 9 bases between the two ends. The CDR3: CASRKIDSNQPQHF. The CDR3 DNA sequence: TGTGCCAGCAGGAAGATAGATAGCAATCAGCCCCAGCATTTT.

The chain recombines TRBV19 with TRBJ1-5; 10 nucleotides line up with TRBD1. Losses at the gene ends were 3 bases for V and 9 bases for J; bases not matched to a gene: 11. From germline, CDR1 is LNHDA and CDR2 SQIVND (reference sequence). CDR3 size: 16 residues. The chain's CDR3 is CASSILGQGTEGPQHF. As DNA, the CDR3 is TGTGCCAGTAGTATCCTGGGACAGGGGACCGAGGGGCCCCAGCATTTT.

V gene TRBV19 combines with J gene TRBJ2-1, with 7 bases lining up with TRBD2. Germline V lookup: CDR1 LNHDA, CDR2 SQIVND (reference sequence). CDR3 length equals 15 residues. J was trimmed by 3 bases and V by 4 bases; bases with no gene match: 6. CDR3 sequence reads: CASSRGLAVYNEQFF. The CDR3 DNA follows: TGTGCCAGTAGTAGGGGCCTAGCGGTCTACAATGAGCAGTTCTTC. Based on the CDR3 plus reference TRBV19 and TRBJ2-1, the full variable domain is DGGITQSPKYLFRKEGQNVTLSCEQNLNHDAMYWYRQDPGQGLRLIYYSQIVNDFQKGDIAEGYSVSREKKESFPLTVTSAQKNPTAFYLCASSRGLAVYNEQFFGPGTRLTVL.

This chain joins TRBV5-4 and TRBJ1-1; tentatively, D is TRBD1 (6 bases). The CDR3 sequence is 14 residues long. Trimming shortened V by 4 bases and J by 4 bases, and 14 bases separated the two germline ends. CDR1 is SGHNT and CDR2 is YYREEE in the germline V gene (reference sequence). The CDR3 here is CASSEGQQPTEAFF. The DNA of the CDR3 is TGTGCCAGCAGCGAGGGACAACAGCCCACTGAAGCTTTCTTT.

The chain has TRBV5-1 and TRBJ2-3; 15 bases map to TRBD2. This CDR3 spans 16 amino acids. V lost 4 bases to trimming and J lost 3 bases; unmatched junction nucleotides: 3. In germline, CDR1 is SGHRS, CDR2 YFSETQ. CDR3 sequence: CASSPGTSGRTDTQYF. For the CDR3, the DNA is TGCGCCAGCAGCCCCGGGACTAGCGGGAGGACAGATACGCAGTATTTT. The full variable domain, its missing parts supplied by reference TRBV5-1 and TRBJ2-3, is KAGVTQTPRYLIKTRGQQVTLSCSPISGHRSVSWYQQTPGQGLQFLFEYFSETQRNKGNFPGRFSGRQFSNSRSEMNVSTLELGDSALYLCASSPGTSGRTDTQYFGPGTRLTVL.

V and J are TRBV25-1 and TRBJ2-7, with TRBD2 as a possible D gene (6 bases). Trimming stripped 6 bases from V and 2 bases from J, with 17 bases between. CDR3 length: 15 residues. CDR1 is MGHDK and CDR2 is SYGVNS in the germline V gene. The CDR3 DNA sequence: TGTGCCAGCAGCCCCCGCGTCGGGAGTACCTACGAGCAGTACTTC. Amino acids: CASSPRVGSTYEQYF.

This chain uses TRBV28 with TRBJ2-3, with 9 positions matching TRBD2. CDR3 length: 16 amino acids. Germline V gene sequence: CDR1 MDHEN, CDR2 SYDVKM. The V segment lost 0 bases and the J segment 5 bases; nucleotides outside the gene matches: 6. The CDR3 spells CASSLWASGKGDTQYF. The CDR3 DNA is TGTGCCAGCAGTTTATGGGCTAGCGGGAAAGGAGATACGCAGTATTTT.

This sequence joins TRBV5-1 and TRBJ2-3, with 15 bases fitting TRBD2. Germline trimming cut 3 bases from V and 1 base from J; bases unmatched to any gene: 9. This CDR3 has 19 amino acids. CDR1 and CDR2 from the germline V gene are SGHRS and YFSETQ. The CDR3 DNA is TGCGCCAGCAGCTCCACCGGGACTAGCGGGAGGTGGGGCACAGATACGCAGTATTTT. It specifies CASSSTGTSGRWGTDTQYF.